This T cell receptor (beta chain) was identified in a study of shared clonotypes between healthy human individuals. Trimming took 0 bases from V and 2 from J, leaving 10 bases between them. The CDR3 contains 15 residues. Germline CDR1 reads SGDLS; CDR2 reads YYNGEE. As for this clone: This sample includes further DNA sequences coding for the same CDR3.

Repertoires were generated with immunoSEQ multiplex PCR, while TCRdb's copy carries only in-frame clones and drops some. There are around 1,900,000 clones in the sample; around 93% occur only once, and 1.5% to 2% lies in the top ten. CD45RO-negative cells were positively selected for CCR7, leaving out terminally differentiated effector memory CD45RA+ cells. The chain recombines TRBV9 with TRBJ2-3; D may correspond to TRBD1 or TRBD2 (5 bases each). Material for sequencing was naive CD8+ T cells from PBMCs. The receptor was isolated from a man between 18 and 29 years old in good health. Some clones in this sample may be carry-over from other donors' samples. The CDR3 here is CASSVGQGTTDTQYF. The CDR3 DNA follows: TGTGCCAGCAGCGTAGGGCAAGGGACCACAGATACGCAGTATTTT.